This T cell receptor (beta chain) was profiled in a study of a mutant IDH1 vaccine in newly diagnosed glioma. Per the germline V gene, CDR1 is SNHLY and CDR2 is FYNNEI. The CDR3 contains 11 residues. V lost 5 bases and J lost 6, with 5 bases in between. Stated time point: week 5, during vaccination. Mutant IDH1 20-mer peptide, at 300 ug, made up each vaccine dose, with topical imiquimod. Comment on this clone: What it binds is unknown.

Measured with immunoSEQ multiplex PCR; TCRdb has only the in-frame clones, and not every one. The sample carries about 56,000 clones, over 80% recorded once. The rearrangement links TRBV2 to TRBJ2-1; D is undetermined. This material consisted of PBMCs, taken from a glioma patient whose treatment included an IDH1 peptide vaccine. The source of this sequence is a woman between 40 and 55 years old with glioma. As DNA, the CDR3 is TGTGCCAGCAGTTACGCCAATGAGCAGTTCTTC. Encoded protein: CASSYANEQFF.